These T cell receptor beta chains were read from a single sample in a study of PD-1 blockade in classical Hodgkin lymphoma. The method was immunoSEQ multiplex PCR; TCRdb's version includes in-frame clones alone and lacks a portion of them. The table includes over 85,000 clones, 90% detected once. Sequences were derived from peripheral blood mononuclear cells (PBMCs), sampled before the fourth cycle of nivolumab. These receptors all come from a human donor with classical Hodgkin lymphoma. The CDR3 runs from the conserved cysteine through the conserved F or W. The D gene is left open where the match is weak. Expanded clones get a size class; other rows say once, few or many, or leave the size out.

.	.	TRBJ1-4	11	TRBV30	CAWRRQANIMF	TGTGCCTGGAGGCGACAAGCGAATATAATGTTT
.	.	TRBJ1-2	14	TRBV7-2	CASSLRWAGYGYTF	TGTGCCAGCAGCTTAAGGTGGGCTGGCTATGGCTACACCTTC
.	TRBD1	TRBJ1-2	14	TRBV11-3	CASSYIGTGQGYTF	TGTGCCAGCAGCTACATTGGGACAGGGCAAGGCTACACCTTC
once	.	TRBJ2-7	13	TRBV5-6	CASSLYRASEQYF	TGTGCCAGCAGCTTGTACCGAGCCTCCGAGCAGTACTTC
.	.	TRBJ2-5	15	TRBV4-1	CASSQESWGLETQYF	TGCGCCAGCAGCCAAGAGTCATGGGGGCTGGAGACCCAGTACTTC
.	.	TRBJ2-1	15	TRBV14	CASSQGPAGRAEQFF	TGTGCCAGCAGCCAAGGTCCGGCGGGAAGGGCCGAGCAGTTCTTC
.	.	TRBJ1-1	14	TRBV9	CASSVGPLNTEAFF	TGTGCCAGCAGCGTGGGGCCCTTGAACACTGAAGCTTTCTTT
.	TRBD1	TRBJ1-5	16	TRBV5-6	CASSHRDRRANQPQHF	TGTGCCAGCAGCCACCGGGACAGAAGGGCCAATCAGCCCCAGCATTTT
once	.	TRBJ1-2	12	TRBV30	CAWTVGGHGYTF	TGTGCCTGGACGGTGGGAGGGCATGGCTACACCTTC
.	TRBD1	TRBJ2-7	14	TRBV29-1	CSAAGTGWSYEQYF	TGCAGCGCCGCCGGGACAGGGTGGTCCTACGAGCAGTACTTC
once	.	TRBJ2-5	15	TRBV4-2	CASSQEGASQETQYF	TGTGCCAGCAGCCAAGAAGGCGCTTCACAAGAGACCCAGTACTTC
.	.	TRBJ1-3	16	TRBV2	CASSEDGAYSGNTIYF	TGTGCCAGCAGTGAGGACGGCGCTTACTCTGGAAACACCATATATTTT